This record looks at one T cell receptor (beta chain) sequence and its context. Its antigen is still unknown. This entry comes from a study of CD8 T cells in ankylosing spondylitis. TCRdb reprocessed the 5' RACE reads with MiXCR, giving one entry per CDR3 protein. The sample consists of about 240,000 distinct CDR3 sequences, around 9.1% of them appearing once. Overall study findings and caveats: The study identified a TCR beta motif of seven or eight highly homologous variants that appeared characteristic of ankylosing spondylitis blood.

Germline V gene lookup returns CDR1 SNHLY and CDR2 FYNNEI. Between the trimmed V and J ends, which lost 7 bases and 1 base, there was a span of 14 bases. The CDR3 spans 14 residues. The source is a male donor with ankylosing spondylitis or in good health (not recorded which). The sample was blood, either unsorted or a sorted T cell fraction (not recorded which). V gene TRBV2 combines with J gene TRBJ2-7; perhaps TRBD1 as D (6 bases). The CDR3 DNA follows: TGTGCCAGCAACCTGGACAGTCTTTCCTACGAGCAGTACTTC. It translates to CASNLDSLSYEQYF.